This entry features one TCR beta chain sequence. The source of the sample is a study of control samples from healthy donors and cancer patients. V gave up 1 base and J gave up 2 bases, with 11 bases separating them. Per germline, CDR1 MGHRA and CDR2 YSYEKL. The length of the CDR3 is 16 residues. Using immunoSEQ multiplex PCR, the repertoire was profiled, and TCRdb retains in-frame clones only, with some absent. The data show about 140,000 clones, less than 95% seen once. V usage is TRBV4-1 and J usage is TRBJ2-2; no reliable D call. Specimen: blood. The sequence was collected from a man between 18 and 29 years old in good health. In DNA form, the CDR3 reads TGCGCCAGCAGCCAAGCAAGGGATGCTAACACCGGGGAGCTGTTTTTT. This gives the protein CASSQARDANTGELFF.